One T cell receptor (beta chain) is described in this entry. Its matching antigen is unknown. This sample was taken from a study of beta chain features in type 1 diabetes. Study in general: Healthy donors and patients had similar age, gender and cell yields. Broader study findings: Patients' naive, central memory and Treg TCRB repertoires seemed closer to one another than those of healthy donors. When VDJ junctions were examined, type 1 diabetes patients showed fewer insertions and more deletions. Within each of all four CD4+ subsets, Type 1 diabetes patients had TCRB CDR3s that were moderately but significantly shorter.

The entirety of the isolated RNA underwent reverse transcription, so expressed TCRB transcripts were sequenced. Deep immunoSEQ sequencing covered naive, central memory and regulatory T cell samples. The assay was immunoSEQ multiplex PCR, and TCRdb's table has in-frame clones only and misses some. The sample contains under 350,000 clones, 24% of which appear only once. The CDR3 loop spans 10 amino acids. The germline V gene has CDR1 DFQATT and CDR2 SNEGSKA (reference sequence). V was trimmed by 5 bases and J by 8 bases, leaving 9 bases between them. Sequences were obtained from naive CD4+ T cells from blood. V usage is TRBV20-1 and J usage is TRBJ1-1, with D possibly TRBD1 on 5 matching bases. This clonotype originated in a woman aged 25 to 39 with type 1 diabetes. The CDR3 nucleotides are TGCAGTGCTTGGGGGGAAGAAGCTTTCTTT. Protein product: CSAWGEEAFF.